This passage covers 7 T cell receptor beta chains from one sample sequenced in a study of blood T cell repertoires in COVID-19. Profiling relied on immunoSEQ multiplex PCR, and the TCRdb table lists in-frame clones only, not all of them. The table shows 90,000 to 150,000 clones, with about nine tenths occurring only once. Sequenced input: peripheral blood. The receptors were sampled from a human donor in a cohort sampled during active COVID-19.

V and J are TRBV29-1 and TRBJ1-1; TRBD1 matches 8 bases. V lost 6 bases to trimming and J lost 3 bases; unmatched junction nucleotides: 3. This CDR3 is 12 amino acids long. Germline-derived CDR1 and CDR2 are SQVTM and ANQGSEA. The CDR3 is CSVWTGYTEAFF. The CDR3 nucleotides read TGCAGCGTATGGACAGGGTACACTGAAGCTTTCTTT.

This chain joins TRBV28 and TRBJ2-2; 7 bases match TRBD1. V lost 4 bases, J lost 6 bases, and 14 bases stayed unmatched. Germline CDR1 MDHEN, CDR2 SYDVKM. CDR3 length: 17 residues. The CDR3 region has the DNA TGTGCCAGCAGTTCAGAAATGACAGGGTCTTTGTCCGGGGAGCTGTTTTTT. Translated: CASSSEMTGSLSGELFF.

The chain is built from TRBV5-1 and TRBJ1-2, with TRBD1 matching over 7 bases. Trimming at V came to 5 bases and at J to 5 bases, leaving 9 bases not matched to a gene. CDR3 size: 14 residues. CDR1 SGHRS and CDR2 YFSETQ come from the germline V gene. CDR3 DNA: TGCGCCAGCAGTCATGACAGGGCACAGTATGGCTACACCTTC. Its translation: CASSHDRAQYGYTF.

This chain joins TRBV5-1 and TRBJ1-1; maybe TRBD1 (5 bases). The V gene lost 3 bases and the J gene lost 5 bases, with 17 bases spanning the gap. The CDR3 contains 15 residues. The germline gives CDR1 SGHRS, CDR2 YFSETQ. CDR3 sequence reads: CASSYGHSGGTEAFF. The CDR3 DNA follows: TGCGCCAGCAGCTACGGACACTCGGGGGGTACTGAAGCTTTCTTT.

The J gene is TRBJ1-1, the V gene TRBV5-6; maybe TRBD1 (5 bases). Trimming stripped 1 base from V and 3 bases from J, with 10 bases between. The CDR3 contains 14 residues. CDR1 SGHDT and CDR2 YYEEEE come from the germline V gene. The CDR3 spells CASSLQGGYTEAFF. As DNA, the CDR3 is TGTGCCAGCAGCTTGCAGGGAGGGTACACTGAAGCTTTCTTT.

This chain links TRBV4-1 with TRBJ1-2; no definite D call. This CDR3 comprises 18 residues. V dropped 4 bases and J dropped 0 bases, with 21 bases sitting between them. Germline V gene lookup returns CDR1 MGHRA and CDR2 YSYEKL. The CDR3: CASSLLLLTGLTNYGYTF. The CDR3 coding sequence is TGCGCCAGCAGCCTCTTGCTGTTAACGGGTCTAACTAACTATGGCTACACCTTC.

The chain employs TRBV7-9 and TRBJ2-7; unclear D gene. The V gene lost 7 bases and the J gene lost 3 bases, with 19 bases spanning the gap. The CDR3 runs to 15 residues. CDR1 and CDR2 from the germline V gene are SEHNR and FQNEAQ (reference sequence). CDR3 amino acids: CASTSFGLSDYEQYF. CDR3 DNA sequence: TGTGCCAGCACCTCCTTTGGGCTTTCAGACTACGAGCAGTACTTC. Combining the CDR3 with reference TRBV7-9 and TRBJ2-7 gives the whole variable domain DTGVSQNPRHKITKRGQNVTFRCDPISEHNRLYWYRQTLGQGPEFLTYFQNEAQLEKSRLLSDRFSAERPKGSFSTLEIQRTEQGDSAMYLCASTSFGLSDYEQYFGPGTRLTVT.